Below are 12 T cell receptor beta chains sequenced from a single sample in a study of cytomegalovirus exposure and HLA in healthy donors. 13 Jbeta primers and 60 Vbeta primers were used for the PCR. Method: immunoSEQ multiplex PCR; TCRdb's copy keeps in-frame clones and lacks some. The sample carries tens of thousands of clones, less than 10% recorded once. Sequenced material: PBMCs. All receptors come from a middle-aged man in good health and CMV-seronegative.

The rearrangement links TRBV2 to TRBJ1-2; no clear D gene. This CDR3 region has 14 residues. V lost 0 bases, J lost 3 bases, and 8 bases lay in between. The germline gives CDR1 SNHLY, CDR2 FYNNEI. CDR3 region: CASSEAYSYYGYTF. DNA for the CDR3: TGTGCCAGCAGTGAAGCGTACAGTTACTATGGCTACACCTTC.

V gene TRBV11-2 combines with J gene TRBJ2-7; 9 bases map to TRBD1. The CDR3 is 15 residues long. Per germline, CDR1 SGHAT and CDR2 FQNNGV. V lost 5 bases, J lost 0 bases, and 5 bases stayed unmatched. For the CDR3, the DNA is TGTGCCAGCAGCCCGGACAGGGGTGTCTCCTACGAGCAGTACTTC. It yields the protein CASSPDRGVSYEQYF. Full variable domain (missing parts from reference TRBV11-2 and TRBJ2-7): EAGVAQSPRYKIIEKRQSVAFWCNPISGHATLYWYQQILGQGPKLLIQFQNNGVVDDSQLPKDRFSAERLKGVDSTLKIQPAKLEDSAVYLCASSPDRGVSYEQYFGPGTRLTVT.

The CDR3 region has the DNA TGTGCCAGCAGTGATAAGATTGAGTATAATTCACCCCTCCACTTT. Amino acid sequence: CASSDKIEYNSPLHF. The gene calls are TRBV6-6 and TRBJ1-6; no clear D gene. In germline, CDR1 is MNHNY, CDR2 SVGAGI (reference sequence). Trimming took off 5 bases at V and 4 bases at J, with 12 bases between the two ends. The CDR3 sequence is 15 residues long.

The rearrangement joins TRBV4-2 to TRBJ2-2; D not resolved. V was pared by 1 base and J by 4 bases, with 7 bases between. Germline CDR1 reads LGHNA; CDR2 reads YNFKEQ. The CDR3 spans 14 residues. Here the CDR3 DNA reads TGTGCCAGCAGCCAAGTAACGGGCACCGGGGAGCTGTTTTTT. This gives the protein CASSQVTGTGELFF.

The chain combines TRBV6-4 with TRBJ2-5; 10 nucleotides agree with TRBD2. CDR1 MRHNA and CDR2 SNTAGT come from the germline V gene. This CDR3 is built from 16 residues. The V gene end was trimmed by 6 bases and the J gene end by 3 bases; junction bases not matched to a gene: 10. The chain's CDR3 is CASRSGGEGKKETQYF. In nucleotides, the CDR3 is TGTGCCAGCAGGAGCGGGGGGGAGGGGAAGAAAGAGACCCAGTACTTC.

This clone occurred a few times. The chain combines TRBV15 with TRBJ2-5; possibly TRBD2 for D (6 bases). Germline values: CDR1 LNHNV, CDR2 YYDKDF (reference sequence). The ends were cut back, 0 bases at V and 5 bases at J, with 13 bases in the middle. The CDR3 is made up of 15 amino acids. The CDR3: CATSRDRGTWETQYF. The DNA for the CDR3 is TGTGCCACCAGCAGAGATCGGGGGACGTGGGAGACCCAGTACTTC.

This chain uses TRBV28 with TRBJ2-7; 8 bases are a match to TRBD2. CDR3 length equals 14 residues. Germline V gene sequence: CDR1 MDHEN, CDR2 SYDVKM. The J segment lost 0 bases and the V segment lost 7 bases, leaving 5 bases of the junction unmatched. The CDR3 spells CASTRGGLSYEQYF. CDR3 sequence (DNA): TGTGCCAGCACCCGGGGGGGGCTCTCCTACGAGCAGTACTTC.

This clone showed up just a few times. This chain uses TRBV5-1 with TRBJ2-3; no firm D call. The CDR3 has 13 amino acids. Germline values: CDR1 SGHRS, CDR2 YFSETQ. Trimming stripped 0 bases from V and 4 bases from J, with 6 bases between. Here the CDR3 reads CASSLASSDTQYF. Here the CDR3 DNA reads TGCGCCAGCAGCTTGGCTAGTTCAGATACGCAGTATTTT.

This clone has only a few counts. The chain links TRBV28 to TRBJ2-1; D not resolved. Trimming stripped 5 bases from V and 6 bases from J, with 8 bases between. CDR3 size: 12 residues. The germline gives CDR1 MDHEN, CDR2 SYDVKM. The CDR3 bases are TGTGCCAGCAGTCCCCGGGTCAATGAGCAGTTCTTC. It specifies CASSPRVNEQFF.

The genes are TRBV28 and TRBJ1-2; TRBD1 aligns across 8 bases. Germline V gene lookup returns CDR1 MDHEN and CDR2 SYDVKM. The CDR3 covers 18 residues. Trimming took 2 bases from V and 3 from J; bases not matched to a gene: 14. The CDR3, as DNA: TGTGCCAGCAGTTTACCCTTATCCCCGGCAGGGGGCGACTATGGCTACACCTTC. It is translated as CASSLPLSPAGGDYGYTF.

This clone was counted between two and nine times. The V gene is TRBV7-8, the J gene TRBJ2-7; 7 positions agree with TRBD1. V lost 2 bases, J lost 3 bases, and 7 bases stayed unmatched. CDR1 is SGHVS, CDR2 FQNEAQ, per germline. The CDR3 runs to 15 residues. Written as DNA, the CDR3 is TGTGCCAGCAGCTTATCCCTAAGACAGGGCTACGAGCAGTACTTC. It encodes CASSLSLRQGYEQYF.

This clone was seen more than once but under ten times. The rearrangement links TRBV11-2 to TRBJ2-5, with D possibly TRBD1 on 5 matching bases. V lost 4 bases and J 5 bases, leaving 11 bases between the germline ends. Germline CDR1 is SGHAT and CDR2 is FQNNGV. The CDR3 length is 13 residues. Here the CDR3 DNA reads TGTGCCAGCAGCTACGGACAACGGGAGACCCAGTACTTC. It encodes CASSYGQRETQYF.